Reported below is one T cell receptor (beta chain). The junction departs from the called germline gene at one end, perhaps through a read error. CDR3 size: 16 residues. The germline CDR1 and CDR2 sequences are SGHTA and FQGNSA. For the second PCR, which ran for 7 to 11 cycles, a sample-barcoded 5' primer and a J-beta primer mix were used. All cDNA molecules were each tagged by a template-switch adaptor with 12 random nucleotides. TCRdb re-called the 5' RACE reads through MiXCR, storing one row per CDR3 protein. Of about 780,000 distinct CDR3 sequences listed, 62% are singletons. The data stem from a study of blood T cells in healthy people across ages.

Sequencing input: blood. The chain recombines TRBV7-2 with TRBJ2-2; tentative D call: TRBD2 (6 bases). This clonotype was obtained from a man aged 25-45 years in good health. CDR3 sequence (DNA): TGTGCCAGCAGCACAAGCCAGGGACTTTACACTGGGGAGCTGTTTTTT. Protein: CASSTSQGLYTGELFF.